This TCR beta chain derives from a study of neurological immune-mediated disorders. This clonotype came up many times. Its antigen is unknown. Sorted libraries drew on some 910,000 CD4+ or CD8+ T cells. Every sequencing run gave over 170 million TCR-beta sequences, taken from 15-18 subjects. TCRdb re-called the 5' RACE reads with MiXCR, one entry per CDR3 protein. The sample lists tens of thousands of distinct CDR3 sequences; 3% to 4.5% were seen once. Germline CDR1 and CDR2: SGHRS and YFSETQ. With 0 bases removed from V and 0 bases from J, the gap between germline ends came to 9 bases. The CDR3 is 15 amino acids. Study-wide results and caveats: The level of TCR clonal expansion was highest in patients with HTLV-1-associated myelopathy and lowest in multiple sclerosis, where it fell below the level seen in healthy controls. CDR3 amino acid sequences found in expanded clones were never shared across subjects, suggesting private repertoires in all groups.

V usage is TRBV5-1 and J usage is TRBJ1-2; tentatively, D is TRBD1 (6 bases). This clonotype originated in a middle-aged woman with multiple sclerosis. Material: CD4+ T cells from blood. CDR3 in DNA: TGCGCCAGCAGCTTGGAGGGGGTTTCTAACTATGGCTACACCTTC. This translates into CASSLEGVSNYGYTF.